This TCR beta chain was identified during a study of cytomegalovirus exposure and HLA in healthy donors. This CDR3 has 15 amino acids. The germline V and J ends were trimmed by 0 bases and 2 bases, with 10 bases remaining between them. Germline-derived CDR1 and CDR2 are SGHRS and YFSETQ. Primers for the PCR totalled 60 Vbeta and 13 Jbeta. Here immunoSEQ multiplex PCR was the method, and the copy in TCRdb shows in-frame clones only, minus some. The sample shows about 130,000 clones, about 74% of them seen only once. Study-wide results and limits: Several top significant clusters appeared, in a later analysis, to be linked to common viral pathogens. Sequencing likely produced, as an artifact, a cluster of highly shared sequence variants. TCR beta sequences numbering about 17,000 were associated with HLA alleles at 0.05 false discovery rate in a later analysis.

Comments on this clone: Its antigen remains unknown.

This sequence originates from a male donor in good health and CMV-seronegative. Source material: PBMCs. This sequence joins TRBV5-1 and TRBJ2-3, with a weak D call TRBD2 (5 bases). The DNA of the CDR3 is TGCGCCAGCAGCTTGGGAGGGTTTTACACAGATACGCAGTATTTT. Protein: CASSLGGFYTDTQYF.